What follows are 23 T cell receptor beta chains derived from one specimen sequenced in a study of blood T cells in healthy people across ages. A second PCR of 7 to 11 cycles used a sample-barcoded 5' primer and a J-beta primer mix. In TCRdb, the 5' RACE reads were re-called with MiXCR into one record per CDR3 protein. This sample has about 2 million distinct CDR3 sequences; roughly 49% occur once, and the top ten carry approximately 2.1%. Input material: blood. The receptors derive from a woman between 35 and 50 years old in good health.

V usage is TRBV20-1 and J usage is TRBJ2-3; 7 bases line up with TRBD2. V trimming: 6 bases; J trimming: 2 bases; junction bases outside the gene matches: 5. This CDR3 region has 13 residues. Germline V gene sequence: CDR1 DFQATT, CDR2 SNEGSKA (reference sequence). The CDR3 DNA sequence: TGCAGTGCCGACCGGGACTACACAGATACGCAGTATTTT. Protein product: CSADRDYTDTQYF.

This clonotype was recorded a few times. V usage is TRBV6-2 or TRBV6-3 and J usage is TRBJ2-1; 10 nucleotides line up with TRBD2. J gave up 9 bases and V 5 bases, and 4 bases lay outside the gene matches. This CDR3 has 13 amino acids. Germline V gene sequence: CDR1 MNHEY, CDR2 SVGEGT. This CDR3 is CASSRAGGSEQFF. The CDR3 region has the DNA TGTGCCAGCAGTAGAGCGGGGGGGTCTGAGCAGTTCTTC.

In this sample, this clonotype turned up once. This sequence joins TRBV20-1 and TRBJ2-5, with 7 bases lining up with TRBD2. Trimming cost V 8 bases and J 2 bases; bases outside gene matches: 14. Germline assignment: CDR1 DFQATT and CDR2 SNEGSKA (reference sequence). The CDR3 covers 15 residues. Here the CDR3 DNA reads TGCAGTCCCAAGAGTGATAGCGGGTATCAAGAGACCCAGTACTTC. Amino acid sequence: CSPKSDSGYQETQYF.

The chain uses TRBV25-1 and TRBJ2-5; a weak D match, TRBD1 (6 bases). The CDR3 is 13 amino acids. Looked up from germline, CDR1 is MGHDK and CDR2 is SYGVNS. The CDR3 here is CATSPTGKETQYF. CDR3 DNA sequence: TGTGCTACCTCCCCCACAGGGAAGGAGACCCAGTACTTC.

This clonotype was seen a few times. The chain is built from TRBV6-1 and TRBJ2-1; 7 bases agree with TRBD2. Per the germline V gene, CDR1 is MNHNS and CDR2 is SASEGT. V trimming: 7 bases; J trimming: 3 bases; junction bases outside the gene matches: 9. The length of the CDR3 is 15 residues. As DNA, the CDR3 is TGTGCCAGCACCGAGGGAGGGGTGGACTACAATGAGCAGTTCTTC. It is translated as CASTEGGVDYNEQFF.

Note on this clonotype: One junction end does not reproduce the germline sequence, and a read error may be involved. The rearrangement uses TRBV5-1 and TRBJ1-1, with a possible D match to TRBD1 (5 bases). Germline lookup yields CDR1 SGHRS and CDR2 YFSETQ. CDR3 length: 15 residues. The CDR3 sequence: CASSRIAGGNTEAFF. CDR3 coding DNA: TGCGCCAGCAGCCGGATCGCGGGGGGGAACACTGAGGCTTTCTTT.

This clonotype was observed a few times. The chain links TRBV4-2 to TRBJ1-2; D unresolved. V dropped 2 bases and J dropped 4 bases, with 17 bases sitting between them. Germline CDR1 reads LGHNA; CDR2 reads YNFKEQ. This CDR3 spans 16 amino acids. CDR3 sequence (DNA): TGTGCCAGCAGCCAATCTTTCACAGTTGTTTTCTATGGCTACACCTTC. Its translation: CASSQSFTVVFYGYTF.

This chain's CDR3 is CSARDRLAGGPKTQYF. The CDR3 DNA reads as TGCAGTGCTAGAGATCGGCTAGCGGGGGGGCCTAAGACCCAGTACTTC. V usage is TRBV20-1 and J usage is TRBJ2-5; 12 positions agree with TRBD2. CDR1 is DFQATT and CDR2 is SNEGSKA in the germline V gene (reference sequence). J was trimmed by 6 bases and V by 0 bases; bases with no gene match: 8. The CDR3 extends over 16 amino acids.

CDR3 nucleotides: TGCAGTGCTAGAGGTAGCGGGGGGGCCGGGTCCTACAATGAGCAGTTCTTC. Translating it yields CSARGSGGAGSYNEQFF. The J gene is TRBJ2-1, the V gene TRBV20-1, with TRBD2 matching 11 bases. V shed 1 base, J shed 1 base, and the junction held 6 bases outside the gene matches. CDR1 is DFQATT and CDR2 is SNEGSKA in the germline V gene (reference sequence). This CDR3 spans 17 amino acids.

In its sample, this clonotype was seen once. The chain carries TRBV15 and TRBJ1-2; D is unclear. Per germline, CDR1 LNHNV and CDR2 YYDKDF (reference sequence). The ends were cut back, 0 bases at V and 3 bases at J, with 8 bases in the middle. The CDR3 is 14 residues long. This CDR3 is CATSRDSSYYGYTF. The CDR3 nucleotides are TGTGCCACCAGCAGAGACTCATCCTACTATGGCTACACCTTC.

The gene calls are TRBV2 and TRBJ2-5, with D tentatively TRBD1 or TRBD2 (7 bases each). Deletions cut 4 bases from V and 4 bases from J, with 13 bases between. CDR1 and CDR2 from the germline V gene are SNHLY and FYNNEI. The CDR3 extends over 14 amino acids. In DNA form, the CDR3 reads TGTGCCAGCAGTGTAGACAGGGAGGGAGAGACCCAGTACTTC. It encodes CASSVDREGETQYF.

This clonotype was seen only a few times. The rearrangement joins TRBV7-2 to TRBJ2-5, with 12 nucleotides matching TRBD2. Germline CDR1 is SGHTA and CDR2 is FQGNSA. This CDR3 region has 19 residues. The trim removed 1 base at V and 1 base at J, leaving 10 bases unmatched. The CDR3 nucleotides read TGTGCCAGCAGCTTAGGATCAAGGCTAGCGGGGGGGATCCAAGAGACCCAGTACTTC. Its protein product is CASSLGSRLAGGIQETQYF. Based on the CDR3 plus reference TRBV7-2 and TRBJ2-5, the full variable domain is GAGVSQSPSNKVTEKGKDVELRCDPISGHTALYWYRQSLGQGLEFLIYFQGNSAPDKSGLPSDRFSAERTGGSVSTLTIQRTQQEDSAVYLCASSLGSRLAGGIQETQYFGPGTRLLVL.

The rearrangement joins TRBV4-1 to TRBJ2-5, with 8 bases fitting TRBD2. Germline trimming cut 0 bases from V and 7 bases from J; bases unmatched to any gene: 10. This CDR3 is 16 amino acids long. Per the germline V gene, CDR1 is MGHRA and CDR2 is YSYEKL. CDR3 sequence reads: CASSQDGGGPLGTQYF. The DNA for the CDR3 is TGCGCCAGCAGCCAAGACGGCGGGGGGCCCTTAGGGACCCAGTACTTC.

This chain connects TRBV6-5 to TRBJ1-2; no firm D call. Trimming removed 5 bases at V and 8 bases at J, with 15 bases between. Looked up from germline, CDR1 is MNHEY and CDR2 is SVGAGI. This CDR3 contains 13 residues. The CDR3 coding sequence is TGTGCCAGCAGTGACACGGGTACGCACGGCTACACCTTC. Protein: CASSDTGTHGYTF.

The chain employs TRBV7-2 and TRBJ2-6, with 10 bases lining up with TRBD2. CDR3 length equals 17 residues. Per the germline V gene, CDR1 is SGHTA and CDR2 is FQGNSA. V shed 1 base, J shed 2 bases, and the junction held 2 bases outside the gene matches. The CDR3 coding sequence is TGTGCCAGCAGCTTAGTAGCGGGGGGCCCTGGGGCCAACGTCCTGACTTTC. This encodes CASSLVAGGPGANVLTF.

A few counts support this clonotype. This chain links TRBV6-2 or TRBV6-3 with TRBJ2-5, with D possibly TRBD2 on 7 matching bases. This CDR3 has 16 amino acids. Germline V CDR1 and CDR2: MNHEY, SVGEGT. V was cut by 3 bases and J by 2 bases, with 16 bases left in between. The DNA of the CDR3 is TGTGCCAGCAGTTATGGGGCGGGGGCTCCACAAGAGACCCAGTACTTC. Translating it yields CASSYGAGAPQETQYF.

V and J are TRBV7-2 and TRBJ2-3; 10 bases are shared with TRBD2. The germline CDR1 and CDR2 sequences are SGHTA and FQGNSA. The CDR3 extends over 18 amino acids. The trim removed 0 bases at V and 2 bases at J, leaving 8 bases unmatched. Here the CDR3 reads CASSLAALAGATTDTQYF. The DNA for the CDR3 is TGTGCCAGCAGCTTAGCTGCGCTAGCGGGGGCAACCACAGATACGCAGTATTTT.

V usage is TRBV6-2 or TRBV6-3 and J usage is TRBJ1-2; D is possibly TRBD1 (5 bases). CDR3 length: 17 residues. In germline, CDR1 is MNHEY, CDR2 SVGEGT. With 8 bases removed from V and 1 base from J, the gap between germline ends came to 23 bases. In DNA form, the CDR3 reads TGTGCCAGCCACGACCTTTCAAGGACACTTTTTAACTATGGCTACACCTTC. The encoded protein is CASHDLSRTLFNYGYTF.

The rearrangement links TRBV7-2 to TRBJ2-7; 9 bases line up with TRBD2. The J call is uncertain, as TRBJ2-5 better fits the DNA end. CDR1 SGHTA and CDR2 FQGNSA come from the germline V gene. The CDR3 length is 18 residues. The CDR3 nucleotides read TGTGCCAGCAGCTTAGATGGAGTTGGAGCGGGGGGCCCCCAGACCCAGTACTTC. It encodes CASSLDGVGAGGPQTQYF.

Many counts were recorded for this clonotype. This sequence joins TRBV29-1 and TRBJ1-2, with D possibly matching TRBD1 (5 bases). The CDR3 totals 13 residues. Between the trimmed V and J ends, which lost 1 base and 6 bases, there was a span of 12 bases. The germline V gene encodes CDR1 SQVTM and CDR2 ANQGSEA. CDR3: CSVEGGAVNGYTF. For the CDR3, the DNA is TGCAGCGTTGAAGGGGGCGCGGTGAATGGCTACACCTTC.

The J gene is TRBJ2-3, the V gene TRBV11-2, with 11 bases lining up with TRBD2. Trimming took 4 bases from V and 0 from J; bases not matched to a gene: 12. The CDR3 totals 19 residues. Germline CDR1 SGHAT, CDR2 FQNNGV. The CDR3 is CASSSLLAGEWSSTDTQYF. DNA for the CDR3: TGTGCCAGCAGCTCATTACTAGCGGGGGAATGGTCTAGCACAGATACGCAGTATTTT. Based on the CDR3 plus reference TRBV11-2 and TRBJ2-3, the full variable domain is EAGVAQSPRYKIIEKRQSVAFWCNPISGHATLYWYQQILGQGPKLLIQFQNNGVVDDSQLPKDRFSAERLKGVDSTLKIQPAKLEDSAVYLCASSSLLAGEWSSTDTQYFGPGTRLTVL.

The chain is built from TRBV12-3 or TRBV12-4 and TRBJ2-7; D unclear. This CDR3 region has 14 residues. The ends were cut back, 3 bases at V and 0 bases at J, with 9 bases in the middle. Here the CDR3 DNA reads TGTGCCAGCAGTTTCTCCGCGAGCTCCTACGAGCAGTACTTC. Its translation: CASSFSASSYEQYF.

The rearrangement links TRBV7-9 to TRBJ2-5, with D possibly matching TRBD1 (6 bases). The CDR3 runs to 14 residues. CDR1 SEHNR and CDR2 FQNEAQ come from the germline V gene (reference sequence). V was cut by 1 base and J by 11 bases, with 17 bases left in between. In nucleotides, the CDR3 is TGTGCCAGCAGCTTAGTTAACAGGGCGAATGAGCAGTACTTC. Amino acid sequence: CASSLVNRANEQYF.